The T cell receptor beta chain described here comes from a study of blood T cell repertoires in COVID-19. The wider study: Specimens from acute and convalescent COVID-19 originated in the United States, Italy and Spain. From T cells, B-cell-depleted T cells, or PBMCs came the material, which was cDNA or gDNA.

The data were produced by immunoSEQ multiplex PCR, yet TCRdb's version contains in-frame clones alone and is incomplete. This sample has 70,000 to 90,000 clones, with 65% to 90% found just once. CDR3 length: 13 residues. CDR1 LGHNT and CDR2 FRNRAP come from the germline V gene. J was trimmed by 5 bases and V by 2 bases; bases with no gene match: 1. This clone was counted a few times. V usage is TRBV12-5 and J usage is TRBJ2-5; the match to TRBD2 covers 8 bases. The source material was peripheral blood. The TCR comes from a man aged 55 to 70 with acute or convalescent COVID-19. The CDR3 nucleotides are TGTGCTAGTGGTTTGCCGGGGGGGGAGACCCAGTACTTC. It yields the protein CASGLPGGETQYF.